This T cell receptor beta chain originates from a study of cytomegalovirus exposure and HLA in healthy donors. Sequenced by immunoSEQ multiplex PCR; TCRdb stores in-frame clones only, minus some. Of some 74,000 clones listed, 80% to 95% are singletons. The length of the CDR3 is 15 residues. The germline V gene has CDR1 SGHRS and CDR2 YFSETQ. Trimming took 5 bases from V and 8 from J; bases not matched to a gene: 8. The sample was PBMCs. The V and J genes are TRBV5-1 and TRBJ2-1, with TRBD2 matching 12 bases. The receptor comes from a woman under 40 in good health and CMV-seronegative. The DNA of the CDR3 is TGCGCCAGCAGACCCACTAGCGGGGGGAGGTATGAGCAGTTCTTC. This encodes CASRPTSGGRYEQFF.